Each of the 18 T cell receptor beta chains below was sequenced from the same sample in a study of cytomegalovirus exposure and HLA in healthy donors. Vbeta (60) and Jbeta (13) primers were used in the PCR. Clones were read by immunoSEQ multiplex PCR, and TCRdb kept only the in-frame ones, dropping some. The sample lists roughly 110,000 clones; roughly 72% were seen once. The sequencing input was PBMCs. These receptors came from a man aged 30 to 39 in good health and CMV-seronegative.

The chain is built from TRBV25-1 and TRBJ1-1; 7 bases line up with TRBD1. Germline V gene sequence: CDR1 MGHDK, CDR2 SYGVNS. V shed 5 bases, J shed 4 bases, and the junction held 4 bases outside the gene matches. This CDR3 is built from 13 residues. CDR3 nucleotide sequence: TGTGCCAGCAGTAAGACAGGGTCCACTGAAGCTTTCTTT. This sequence encodes CASSKTGSTEAFF.

The CDR3 coding sequence is TGTGCCAGCAGCTTAGCCGGGACAGGGGGCTACGAGCAGTACTTC. It is translated as CASSLAGTGGYEQYF. The chain couples TRBV7-2 to TRBJ2-7; 11 nucleotides align to TRBD1. With V trimmed by 0 bases and J by 3 bases, 1 base remained unmatched. Germline V gene lookup returns CDR1 SGHTA and CDR2 FQGNSA. This CDR3 spans 15 amino acids.

The V and J genes are TRBV5-4 and TRBJ2-1; 7 nucleotides align to TRBD1. This CDR3 region has 16 residues. In germline, CDR1 is SGHNT, CDR2 YYREEE (reference sequence). V lost 2 bases, J lost 2 bases, and 7 bases stayed unmatched. CDR3 sequence: CASSFTGDQAYNEQFF. The CDR3 DNA is TGTGCCAGCAGCTTTACAGGGGATCAGGCCTACAATGAGCAGTTCTTC.

The rearrangement uses TRBV6-5 and TRBJ1-2, with no clear D. CDR3 size: 15 residues. The germline gives CDR1 MNHEY, CDR2 SVGAGI. The V gene lost 0 bases and the J gene lost 0 bases, with 8 bases spanning the gap. Here the CDR3 DNA reads TGTGCCAGCAGTTACTCGCACAGCTCTAACTATGGCTACACCTTC. It codes for CASSYSHSSNYGYTF.

The rearrangement links TRBV27 to TRBJ1-1; 8 positions agree with TRBD1. This CDR3 comprises 14 residues. Trimming removed 5 bases from V and 0 bases from J; junction bases left unmatched: 2. Germline V gives CDR1 MNHEY, CDR2 SMNVEV (reference sequence). The CDR3 sequence is CASSADRVNTEAFF. The CDR3 nucleotides are TGTGCCAGCAGTGCGGACAGGGTGAACACTGAAGCTTTCTTT.

This rearrangement joins TRBV6-1 to TRBJ2-5, with a possible D match to TRBD2 (6 bases). The J call may be wrong; the DNA end is better matched by TRBJ2-7. Germline V lookup: CDR1 MNHNS, CDR2 SASEGT. This CDR3 has 14 residues. This CDR3 reads CASSEAGGTYEQYF. The DNA of the CDR3 is TGTGCCAGCAGTGAAGCGGGGGGTACCTACGAGCAGTACTTC.

This chain connects TRBV9 to TRBJ2-1, with 8 bases matching TRBD2. After removal of 1 base from V and 1 base from J, the junction contained 1 base not matched to a gene. CDR3 length: 15 residues. Germline values: CDR1 SGDLS, CDR2 YYNGEE. The CDR3 region is CASSVTSGSYNEQFF. As DNA, the CDR3 is TGTGCCAGCAGCGTAACTAGCGGATCCTACAATGAGCAGTTCTTC.

The chain couples TRBV14 to TRBJ1-3; weak D call: TRBD1 (5 bases). V lost 0 bases and J lost 0, with 12 bases in between. Per the germline V gene, CDR1 is SGHDN and CDR2 is FVKESK. CDR3 length: 17 residues. CDR3 residues: CASSQDAGSSSGNTIYF. CDR3 sequence (DNA): TGTGCCAGCAGCCAAGATGCAGGGTCGAGCTCTGGAAACACCATATATTTT. Combining the CDR3 with reference TRBV14 and TRBJ1-3 gives the whole variable domain EAGVTQFPSHSVIEKGQTVTLRCDPISGHDNLYWYRRVMGKEIKFLLHFVKESKQDESGMPNNRFLAERTGGTYSTLKVQPAELEDSGVYFCASSQDAGSSSGNTIYFGEGSWLTVV.

The genes are TRBV7-9 and TRBJ1-1; tentative D call: TRBD1 (6 bases). Per the germline V gene, CDR1 is SEHNR and CDR2 is FQNEAQ (reference sequence). This CDR3 has 12 amino acids. Between the trimmed V and J ends, which lost 5 bases and 3 bases, there was a span of 7 bases. CDR3 in amino acids: CASSHRDTEAFF. The CDR3 nucleotides are TGTGCCAGCAGCCACAGGGACACTGAAGCTTTCTTT.

V gene TRBV7-3 combines with J gene TRBJ2-3; 7 nucleotides align to TRBD2. The CDR3 sequence is 16 residues long. Germline-derived CDR1 and CDR2 are SGHTA and FQGTGA. Trimming took 1 base from V and 0 from J; bases not matched to a gene: 4. In DNA, the CDR3 is TGTGCCAGCAGCTTAATGGGGGAGGGAAGCACAGATACGCAGTATTTT. This translates into CASSLMGEGSTDTQYF.

In this sample, this clone turned up a few times. The chain carries TRBV19 and TRBJ2-3; 7 bases fit TRBD2. Trimming at V came to 4 bases and at J to 1 base, leaving 2 bases not matched to a gene. CDR1 LNHDA and CDR2 SQIVND come from the germline V gene (reference sequence). The CDR3 consists of 14 residues. The CDR3 nucleotides are TGTGCCAGTAGTAACCGGGAGGGCACAGATACGCAGTATTTT. Protein product: CASSNREGTDTQYF.

The chain is built from TRBV6-4 and TRBJ1-5; D unresolved. V was clipped by 3 bases and J by 3 bases, with 9 bases between them. CDR1 is MRHNA and CDR2 is SNTAGT in the germline V gene. The CDR3 is 14 residues long. In DNA form, the CDR3 reads TGTGCCAGCAGTGATCGCAGGTTCAATCAGCCCCAGCATTTT. Translating gives CASSDRRFNQPQHF.

This clone appeared a few times. The V and J genes are TRBV2 and TRBJ2-5, with a weak D call TRBD2 (5 bases). This CDR3 is 13 amino acids long. Germline V gene sequence: CDR1 SNHLY, CDR2 FYNNEI. V lost 3 bases, J lost 5 bases, and 10 bases lay in between. The CDR3 here is CASSDGLAETQYF. The CDR3 region has the DNA TGTGCCAGCAGTGACGGACTCGCCGAGACCCAGTACTTC. Looking up the rest from reference TRBV2 and TRBJ2-5 gives the full variable domain: EPEVTQTPSHQVTQMGQEVILRCVPISNHLYFYWYRQILGQKVEFLVSFYNNEISEKSEIFDDQFSVERPDGSNFTLKIRSTKLEDSAMYFCASSDGLAETQYFGPGTRLLVL.

This chain connects TRBV10-1 to TRBJ2-3; perhaps TRBD2 as D (6 bases). The germline gives CDR1 WNHNN, CDR2 SYGVQD (reference sequence). CDR3 length: 15 residues. V shed 5 bases and J shed 1 base, with 13 bases lying between them. This CDR3 reads CASSPQGGGTDTQYF. The CDR3 DNA follows: TGCGCCAGCAGTCCGCAGGGCGGGGGCACAGATACGCAGTATTTT.

For the CDR3, the DNA is TGTGCCAGTAGTATAGTCCTGACAGGGAATTTGGACGAAGCTTTCTTT. This sequence encodes CASSIVLTGNLDEAFF. The V call is TRBV19, the J call TRBJ1-1, with 7 nucleotides matching TRBD1. The CDR3 has 16 amino acids. CDR1 and CDR2 from the germline V gene are LNHDA and SQIVND (reference sequence). The V and J ends lost 1 base and 8 bases, in that order; junction bases with no gene match: 13.

In its sample, this clone was seen a few times. The genes are TRBV6-5 and TRBJ1-2; D unresolved. The CDR3 runs to 13 residues. The germline V gene has CDR1 MNHEY and CDR2 SVGAGI. V gave up 5 bases and J gave up 0 bases, with 7 bases separating them. The CDR3 DNA reads as TGTGCCAGCAGTGAGACAACTAACTATGGCTACACCTTC. Amino acid sequence: CASSETTNYGYTF.

V is TRBV7-9 and J is TRBJ2-5, with 9 bases that match TRBD1. The CDR3 loop spans 19 amino acids. Germline lookup yields CDR1 SEHNR and CDR2 FQNEAQ (reference sequence). With V trimmed by 0 bases and J by 6 bases, 17 bases remained unmatched. CDR3 coding DNA: TGTGCCAGCAGCTTAGCGCGGTGGTTCGATGGGACAGGGAAAAAGACCCAGTACTTC. It yields the protein CASSLARWFDGTGKKTQYF.

The chain carries TRBV9 and TRBJ1-1; a possible D gene is TRBD1 (5 bases). V dropped 3 bases and J dropped 0 bases, with 6 bases sitting between them. Per the germline V gene, CDR1 is SGDLS and CDR2 is YYNGEE. The CDR3 covers 13 residues. DNA for the CDR3: TGTGCCAGCAGCGGACAGATGAACACTGAAGCTTTCTTT. This sequence encodes CASSGQMNTEAFF. Full variable domain (missing parts from reference TRBV9 and TRBJ1-1): DSGVTQTPKHLITATGQRVTLRCSPRSGDLSVYWYQQSLDQGLQFLIQYYNGEERAKGNILERFSAQQFPDLHSELNLSSLELGDSALYFCASSGQMNTEAFFGQGTRLTVV.